The sequence of this T cell receptor (beta chain) was determined in a study of TIL therapy for anti-PD-1-resistant metastatic lung cancer. The V end lost 5 bases, the J end lost 3 bases, and 8 bases lay between the germline ends. CDR1 is GTSNPN and CDR2 is SVGIG in the germline V gene (reference sequence). The CDR3 is made up of 11 amino acids. Time point specified: pre-treatment sample, taken before nivolumab and TIL therapy. This was the immunoSEQ v3 assay. Data came from immunoSEQ multiplex PCR; TCRdb stores just in-frame clones and leaves some out. The data show 50,000 to 60,000 clones, over 75% seen once.

This TCR derives from a person between 25 and 79 years old with non-small cell lung cancer. The source was blood, collected at baseline. The chain is built from TRBV30 and TRBJ2-7, with D possibly matching TRBD1 (6 bases). The CDR3 region is CAWGTNYEQYF. The DNA of the CDR3 is TGTGCCTGGGGGACAAACTACGAGCAGTACTTC.